The 25 T cell receptor beta chains below come from one sample, sequenced in a study of Graves' ophthalmopathy and Graves' hyperthyroidism. Amplified TCR beta CDR3 regions were obtained using RNA transcripts as template. Second-round multiplex PCR followed a first-round RT-PCR using HTBI primers. MiXCR, run by TCRdb on the multiplex PCR reads, gives a single entry per CDR3 protein. The sample includes around 1.1 million distinct CDR3 sequences, about two fifths of them seen just once. The sample comprised peripheral blood or thyroid tissue (not recorded which). The source is an adult man with Graves' hyperthyroidism.

The chain employs TRBV29-1 and TRBJ1-2; D perhaps matches TRBD1 (6 bases). CDR3 length: 10 amino acids. V lost 7 bases and J lost 8, with 11 bases in between. CDR1 SQVTM and CDR2 ANQGSEA come from the germline V gene. The CDR3 spells CSDTGRGYTF. CDR3 sequence (DNA): TGCAGCGACACAGGGCGCGGCTACACCTTC. Using reference TRBV29-1 and TRBJ1-2 for the parts outside the CDR3, the full variable domain is SAVISQKPSRDICQRGTSLTIQCQVDSQVTMMFWYRQQPGQSLTLIATANQGSEATYESGFVIDKFPISRPNLTFSTLTVSNMSPEDSSIYLCSDTGRGYTFGSGTRLTVV.

This clonotype appeared many times. V gene TRBV2 combines with J gene TRBJ2-7; D unresolved. V shed 3 bases and J shed 3 bases, with 3 bases lying between them. The CDR3 spans 11 residues. Germline loops: CDR1 SNHLY, CDR2 FYNNEI. CDR3 bases: TGTGCCAGCAGTGACAGCTACGAGCAGTACTTC. This encodes CASSDSYEQYF.

This clonotype was seen at least ten times. The chain has TRBV3-1 and TRBJ1-6; 8 positions agree with TRBD1. The V gene end was trimmed by 4 bases and the J gene end by 17 bases; junction bases not matched to a gene: 7. Germline CDR1 and CDR2: LGHDT and YNNKEL (reference sequence). The CDR3 spans 12 residues. CDR3 coding DNA: TGTGCCAGCAGCCCAGGGGGCGTGAACATCCACTTT. Encoded protein: CASSPGGVNIHF.

Here the CDR3 DNA reads TGCAGCGTTAACACAGGGTCTACTGAAGCTTTCTTT. Translation: CSVNTGSTEAFF. This chain joins TRBV29-1 and TRBJ1-1; a possible D gene is TRBD1 (6 bases). Trimming took 5 bases from V and 5 from J, leaving 12 bases between them. Germline CDR1 and CDR2: SQVTM and ANQGSEA. CDR3 size: 12 residues.

This clonotype was detected ten times or more. This sequence joins TRBV2 and TRBJ1-2; D remains unclear. The ends were cut back, 6 bases at V and 8 bases at J, with 16 bases in the middle. The CDR3 runs 13 residues. CDR1 and CDR2 from the germline V gene are SNHLY and FYNNEI. The CDR3 DNA follows: TGTGCCAGCAGGAACGGAACACTCTACGGCTACACCTTC. Amino acid sequence: CASRNGTLYGYTF.

This clonotype was seen repeatedly, ten times or more. The V and J genes are TRBV29-1 and TRBJ1-2; a weak D match, TRBD1 (5 bases). Germline assignment: CDR1 SQVTM and CDR2 ANQGSEA. Trimming removed 4 bases from V and 0 bases from J, with 9 bases in between. This CDR3 comprises 13 residues. CDR3 sequence: CSVGDGANYGYTF. The CDR3 region has the DNA TGCAGCGTTGGGGACGGAGCTAACTATGGCTACACCTTC.

This clonotype was seen at least ten times. This chain joins TRBV20-1 and TRBJ1-1; 10 positions match TRBD1. Germline CDR1 reads DFQATT; CDR2 reads SNEGSKA (reference sequence). The CDR3 runs to 13 residues. J was trimmed by 6 bases and V by 3 bases; bases with no gene match: 4. The DNA of the CDR3 is TGCAGTGCTAGGACAGGGGGCCTGGCTGAAGCTTTCTTT. Translated, it gives CSARTGGLAEAFF.

The chain carries TRBV25-1 and TRBJ1-1; tentative D call: TRBD1 (6 bases). V was cut by 8 bases and J by 5 bases, with 24 bases left in between. CDR3 length equals 16 residues. The germline V gene has CDR1 MGHDK and CDR2 SYGVNS. CDR3 sequence: CASSPKGTTPSTEAFF. Here the CDR3 DNA reads TGTGCCAGCTCACCGAAAGGGACAACCCCTTCTACTGAAGCTTTCTTT. Together with reference TRBV25-1 and TRBJ1-1, the CDR3 gives the full variable domain: EADIYQTPRYLVIGTGKKITLECSQTMGHDKMYWYQQDPGMELHLIHYSYGVNSTEKGDLSSESTVSRIRTEHFPLTLESARPSHTSQYLCASSPKGTTPSTEAFFGQGTRLTVV.

The rearrangement uses TRBV7-2 and TRBJ2-7; D assignment may be TRBD1 or TRBD2 (6 bases each). Germline loops: CDR1 SGHTA, CDR2 FQGNSA. V dropped 8 bases and J dropped 2 bases, with 16 bases sitting between them. CDR3 length: 14 amino acids. The CDR3 reads CASGGGAGTYEQYF. In DNA, the CDR3 is TGTGCCAGCGGAGGGGGAGCAGGCACCTACGAGCAGTACTTC. Complete variable domain (other parts from reference TRBV7-2 and TRBJ2-7): GAGVSQSPSNKVTEKGKDVELRCDPISGHTALYWYRQSLGQGLEFLIYFQGNSAPDKSGLPSDRFSAERTGGSVSTLTIQRTQQEDSAVYLCASGGGAGTYEQYFGPGTRLTVT.

The chain carries TRBV20-1 and TRBJ1-4; D remains ambiguous. V dropped 6 bases and J dropped 1 base, with 21 bases sitting between them. The germline V gene encodes CDR1 DFQATT and CDR2 SNEGSKA (reference sequence). CDR3 size: 17 residues. The CDR3 nucleotides read TGCAGTGCCGAGGCGGGCAGTTACCGTATAACTAATGAAAAACTGTTTTTT. The encoded protein is CSAEAGSYRITNEKLFF.

V gene TRBV5-6 combines with J gene TRBJ1-1; 7 bases are shared with TRBD1. CDR1 is SGHDT and CDR2 is YYEEEE in the germline V gene. This CDR3 has 15 residues. Trimming at V came to 4 bases and at J to 6 bases, leaving 12 bases not matched to a gene. DNA of the CDR3: TGTGCCAGCAGCACCCCGAAGGGGGCTGGGGCTGAAGCTTTCTTT. It is translated as CASSTPKGAGAEAFF.

The chain employs TRBV20-1 and TRBJ1-5; 10 bases fit TRBD1. Trimming removed 6 bases from V and 2 bases from J; junction bases left unmatched: 7. Germline CDR1 DFQATT, CDR2 SNEGSKA (reference sequence). The length of the CDR3 is 15 residues. The CDR3, as DNA: TGCAGTGCCACCCCGGGGACAGGGGGCAATCAGCCCCAGCATTTT. Protein product: CSATPGTGGNQPQHF.

This clonotype was counted at least ten times. V gene TRBV12-3 or TRBV12-4 combines with J gene TRBJ1-1; 10 bases fit TRBD1. This CDR3 has 14 residues. V shed 7 bases, J shed 5 bases, and the junction held 7 bases outside the gene matches. CDR3 protein: CASTPGQGRTEAFF. The CDR3 nucleotides read TGTGCCAGCACCCCGGGACAGGGGAGAACTGAAGCTTTCTTT.

The chain carries TRBV25-1 and TRBJ1-5; D not certain. V dropped 3 bases and J dropped 11 bases, with 17 bases sitting between them. Germline lookup yields CDR1 MGHDK and CDR2 SYGVNS. The CDR3 length is 14 residues. Here the CDR3 reads CASSEARPGRTQHF. The DNA for the CDR3 is TGTGCCAGCAGTGAGGCCAGACCCGGTCGGACCCAGCATTTT. Looking up the rest from reference TRBV25-1 and TRBJ1-5 gives the full variable domain: EADIYQTPRYLVIGTGKKITLECSQTMGHDKMYWYQQDPGMELHLIHYSYGVNSTEKGDLSSESTVSRIRTEHFPLTLESARPSHTSQYLCASSEARPGRTQHFGDGTRLSIL.

This clonotype was recorded many times. The chain employs TRBV12-3 or TRBV12-4 and TRBJ1-1; 7 positions agree with TRBD1. V lost 6 bases and J lost 4; bases outside the gene matches: 8. CDR3 length: 14 residues. The CDR3 DNA sequence: TGTGCCAGCAGCTGGGGACAGTTGGGCACTGAAGCTTTCTTT. This translates into CASSWGQLGTEAFF.

The chain employs TRBV7-9 and TRBJ1-2; D uncertain. V gave up 3 bases and J gave up 2 bases, with 10 bases separating them. In germline, CDR1 is SEHNR, CDR2 FQNEAQ (reference sequence). This CDR3 comprises 14 residues. The CDR3 loop is CASSFRTDNYGYTF. In DNA, the CDR3 is TGTGCCAGCAGCTTCAGGACGGACAACTATGGCTACACCTTC. Based on the CDR3 plus reference TRBV7-9 and TRBJ1-2, the full variable domain is DTGVSQNPRHKITKRGQNVTFRCDPISEHNRLYWYRQTLGQGPEFLTYFQNEAQLEKSRLLSDRFSAERPKGSFSTLEIQRTEQGDSAMYLCASSFRTDNYGYTFGSGTRLTVV.

This clonotype has only a few counts. V is TRBV2 and J is TRBJ1-6; D is unresolved. Per germline, CDR1 SNHLY and CDR2 FYNNEI. V lost 6 bases to trimming and J lost 7 bases, with 25 bases between them. The CDR3 spans 18 residues. The CDR3 is CASSGRMSSAVGNSPLHF. DNA for the CDR3: TGTGCCAGCAGCGGCAGGATGAGTTCGGCTGTAGGAAATTCACCCCTCCACTTT.

Details on this clonotype: A much more abundant neighbour one base away suggests this may be a read error. The chain is built from TRBV20-1 and TRBJ2-7, with D hard to call. The germline V and J ends were trimmed by 6 bases and 1 base, with 4 bases remaining between them. The CDR3 is 10 residues long. Germline values: CDR1 DFQATT, CDR2 SNEGSKA (reference sequence). DNA of the CDR3: TGCAGTGCCGGGTCCTACGAGCAGTACTTC. Translating gives CSAGSYEQYF.

This chain connects TRBV2 to TRBJ1-5; TRBD1 might be the D (6 bases). Germline V gene sequence: CDR1 SNHLY, CDR2 FYNNEI. V lost 3 bases to trimming and J lost 9 bases, with 18 bases between them. The CDR3 has 15 amino acids. This CDR3 reads CASSEQQGGDRPQHF. The CDR3 DNA is TGTGCCAGCAGTGAGCAACAGGGAGGAGATCGGCCCCAGCATTTT.

Points on this clonotype: A read error is possible here, since a much larger clone lies one base away. This rearrangement joins TRBV9 to TRBJ2-5; 7 bases align to TRBD2. This CDR3 region has 14 residues. From germline, CDR1 is SGDLS and CDR2 YYNGEE. The CDR3, as DNA: TGCGCCAGCAGCACCTCGGGGGGCCAAGAGACCCAGTACTTC. This encodes CASSTSGGQETQYF.

In its sample, this clonotype was seen many times. The chain couples TRBV14 to TRBJ1-2; D is possibly TRBD1 (5 bases). The CDR3 length is 14 residues. From germline, CDR1 is SGHDN and CDR2 FVKESK. V gave up 5 bases and J gave up 1 base, with 11 bases separating them. The CDR3 loop is CASSADKINYGYTF. The CDR3 DNA reads as TGTGCCAGCAGCGCGGACAAGATTAACTATGGCTACACCTTC.

The chain has TRBV6-5 and TRBJ1-3, with 7 bases that match TRBD1. V shed 5 bases, J shed 2 bases, and the junction held 6 bases outside the gene matches. CDR1 and CDR2 from the germline V gene are MNHEY and SVGAGI. The CDR3 has 15 residues. Here the CDR3 reads CASSMTTGTGNTIYF. DNA for the CDR3: TGTGCCAGCAGTATGACGACAGGGACTGGAAACACCATATATTTT.

About this clonotype itself: A read error may account for a junction end that differs from germline. V gene TRBV27 combines with J gene TRBJ2-5; D remains ambiguous. The germline gives CDR1 MNHEY, CDR2 SMNVEV (reference sequence). The CDR3 contains 13 residues. The CDR3 DNA sequence: TGTGCCAGCAGTTTAGCCCTCGGAGAGACCCGGTACTTC. This gives the protein CASSLALGETRYF.

The chain uses TRBV12-3 or TRBV12-4 and TRBJ1-2; 7 nucleotides match TRBD1. J gave up 0 bases and V 1 base, and 2 bases lay outside the gene matches. This CDR3 comprises 15 residues. The CDR3 DNA sequence: TGTGCCAGCAGTTTAGAGGGGGCGCCTAACTATGGCTACACCTTC. Its protein product is CASSLEGAPNYGYTF.

CDR3 loop: CASSRGGGASYEQYF. CDR3 nucleotide sequence: TGTGCCAGCAGCAGGGGAGGGGGCGCTTCTTACGAGCAGTACTTC. The rearrangement uses TRBV7-8 and TRBJ2-7, with D perhaps given as TRBD1 or TRBD2 (7 bases each). Germline V gene data show CDR1 as SGHVS and CDR2 as FQNEAQ. Deletions cut 5 bases from V and 4 bases from J, with 18 bases between. There are 15 residues in the CDR3.